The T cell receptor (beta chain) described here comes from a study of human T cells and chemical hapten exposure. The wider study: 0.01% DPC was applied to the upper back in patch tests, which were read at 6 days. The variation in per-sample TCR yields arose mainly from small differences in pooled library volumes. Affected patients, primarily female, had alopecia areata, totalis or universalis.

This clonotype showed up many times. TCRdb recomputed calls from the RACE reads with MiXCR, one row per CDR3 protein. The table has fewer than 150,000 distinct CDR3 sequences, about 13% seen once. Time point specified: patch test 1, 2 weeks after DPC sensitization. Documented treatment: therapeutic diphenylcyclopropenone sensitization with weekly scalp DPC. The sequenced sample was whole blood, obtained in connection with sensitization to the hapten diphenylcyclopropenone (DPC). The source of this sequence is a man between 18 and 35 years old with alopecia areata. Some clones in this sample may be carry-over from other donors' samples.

In nucleotides, the CDR3 is TGTGCCAGCAGCTCCCGACTAGACCAAGAGACCCAGTACTTC. It yields the protein CASSSRLDQETQYF. The chain links TRBV3-1 to TRBJ2-5; weak D call: TRBD2 (6 bases). The length of the CDR3 is 14 residues. Germline CDR1 LGHDT, CDR2 YNNKEL (reference sequence). The V and J ends lost 5 bases and 0 bases respectively, with 10 bases between them.